The next 2 T cell receptor beta chains were all read from a single sample in a study of shared clonotypes between healthy human individuals. TCRdb's copy holds only in-frame clones and misses some; the assay was immunoSEQ multiplex PCR. The top ten hold around 1.7% of the sample, which has about 2.2 million clones, 93% seen once. Terminally differentiated effector memory CD45RA+ cells were left out of the naive CD8 fraction, which was CD45RO-negative and positively selected for CCR7. Material: naive CD8+ T cells from PBMCs. Source of these receptors: a man between 18 and 29 years old in good health. Some clones in this sample may be carry-over from other donors' samples.

The chain couples TRBV28 to TRBJ1-1; D possibly corresponds to TRBD1 (5 bases). The germline gives CDR1 MDHEN, CDR2 SYDVKM. V lost 5 bases to trimming and J lost 0 bases, with 13 bases between them. The CDR3 is made up of 15 amino acids. Written as DNA, the CDR3 is TGTGCCAGCAGTCTGTTGGACACCCTGAACACTGAAGCTTTCTTT. It is translated as CASSLLDTLNTEAFF. Full variable domain (outside the CDR3, taken from reference TRBV28 and TRBJ1-1): DVKVTQSSRYLVKRTGEKVFLECVQDMDHENMFWYRQDPGLGLRLIYFSYDVKMKEKGDIPEGYSVSREKKERFSLILESASTNQTSMYLCASSLLDTLNTEAFFGQGTRLTVV.

The J gene is TRBJ1-2, the V gene TRBV6-1, with TRBD1 as a possible D gene (6 bases). Germline CDR1 MNHNS, CDR2 SASEGT. The CDR3 contains 14 residues. Trimming took off 2 bases at V and 4 bases at J, with 11 bases between the two ends. CDR3 amino acids: CASSERGGTYGYTF. Here the CDR3 DNA reads TGTGCCAGCAGTGAAAGGGGGGGTACCTATGGCTACACCTTC.